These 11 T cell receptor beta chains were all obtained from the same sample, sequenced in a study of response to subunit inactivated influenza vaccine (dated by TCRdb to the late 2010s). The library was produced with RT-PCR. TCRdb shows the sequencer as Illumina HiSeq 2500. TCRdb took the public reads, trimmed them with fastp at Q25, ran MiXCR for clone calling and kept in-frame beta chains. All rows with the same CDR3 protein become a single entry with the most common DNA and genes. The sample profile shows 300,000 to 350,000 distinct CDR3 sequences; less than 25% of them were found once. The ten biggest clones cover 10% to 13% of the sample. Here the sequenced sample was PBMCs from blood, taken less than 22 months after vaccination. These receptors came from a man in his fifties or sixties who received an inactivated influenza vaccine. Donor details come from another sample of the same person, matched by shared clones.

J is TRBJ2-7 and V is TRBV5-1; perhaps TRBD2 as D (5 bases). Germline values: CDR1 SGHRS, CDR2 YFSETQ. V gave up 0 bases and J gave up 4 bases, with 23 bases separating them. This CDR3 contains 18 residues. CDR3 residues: CASSLEEAAASPGYEQYF. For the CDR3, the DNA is TGCGCCAGCAGCTTGGAGGAAGCGGCTGCGTCTCCTGGGTACGAGCAGTACTTC.

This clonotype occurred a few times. The DNA for the CDR3 is TGTGCCTGGCGACGCGGTTCACCCCTCCACTTT. This encodes CAWRRGSPLHF. This sequence joins TRBV30 and TRBJ1-6; D is ambiguous. The V end was cut by 5 bases, the J end by 9 bases, with 8 bases between. This CDR3 is built from 11 residues. Germline V gene lookup returns CDR1 GTSNPN and CDR2 SVGIG (reference sequence).

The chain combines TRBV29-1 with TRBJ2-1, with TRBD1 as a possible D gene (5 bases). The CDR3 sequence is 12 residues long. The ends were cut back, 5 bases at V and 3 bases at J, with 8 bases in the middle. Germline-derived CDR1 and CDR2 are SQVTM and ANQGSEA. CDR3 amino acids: CSVYRYYNEQFF. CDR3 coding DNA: TGCAGCGTTTACAGGTACTACAATGAGCAGTTCTTC.

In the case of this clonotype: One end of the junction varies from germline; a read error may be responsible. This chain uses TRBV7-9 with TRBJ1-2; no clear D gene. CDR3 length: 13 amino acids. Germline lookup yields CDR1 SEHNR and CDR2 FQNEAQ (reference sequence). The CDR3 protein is CASRLDGPNGYTF. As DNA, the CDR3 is TGTGCCAGCAGGTTAGACGGCCCCAATGGCTACACCTTC.

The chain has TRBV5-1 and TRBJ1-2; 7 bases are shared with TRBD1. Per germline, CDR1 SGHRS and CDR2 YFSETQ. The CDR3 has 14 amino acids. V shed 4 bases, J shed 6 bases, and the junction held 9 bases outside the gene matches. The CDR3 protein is CASSLTGDSDGYTF. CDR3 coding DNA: TGCGCCAGCAGCCTAACAGGGGATTCCGATGGCTACACCTTC. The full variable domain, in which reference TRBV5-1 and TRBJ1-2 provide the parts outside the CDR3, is KAGVTQTPRYLIKTRGQQVTLSCSPISGHRSVSWYQQTPGQGLQFLFEYFSETQRNKGNFPGRFSGRQFSNSRSEMNVSTLELGDSALYLCASSLTGDSDGYTFGSGTRLTVV.

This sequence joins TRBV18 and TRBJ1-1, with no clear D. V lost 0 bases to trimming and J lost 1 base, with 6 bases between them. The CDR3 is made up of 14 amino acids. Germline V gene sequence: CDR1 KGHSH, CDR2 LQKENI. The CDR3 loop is CASSPPLKNTEAFF. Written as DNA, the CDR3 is TGTGCCAGCTCACCACCTCTCAAGAACACTGAAGCTTTCTTT.

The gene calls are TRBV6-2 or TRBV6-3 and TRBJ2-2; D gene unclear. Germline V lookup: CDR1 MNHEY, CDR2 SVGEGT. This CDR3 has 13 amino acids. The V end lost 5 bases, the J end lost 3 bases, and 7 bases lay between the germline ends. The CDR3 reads CASSQRHTGELFF. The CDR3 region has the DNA TGTGCCAGCAGTCAGAGACACACCGGGGAGCTGTTTTTT.

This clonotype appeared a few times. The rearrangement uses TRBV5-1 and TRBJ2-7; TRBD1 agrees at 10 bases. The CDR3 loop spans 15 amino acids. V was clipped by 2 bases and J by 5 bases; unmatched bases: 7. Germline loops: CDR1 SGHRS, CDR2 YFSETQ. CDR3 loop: CASSFRDRGGHEQYF. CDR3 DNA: TGCGCCAGCAGCTTCCGGGACAGGGGAGGCCACGAGCAGTACTTC.

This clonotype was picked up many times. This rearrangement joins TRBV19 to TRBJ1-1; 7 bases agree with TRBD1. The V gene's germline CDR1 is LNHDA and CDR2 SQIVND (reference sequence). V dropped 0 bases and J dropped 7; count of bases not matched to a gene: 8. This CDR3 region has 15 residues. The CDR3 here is CASSIEKPGQSEAFF. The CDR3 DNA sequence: TGTGCCAGTAGTATAGAAAAACCGGGACAGAGTGAAGCTTTCTTT.

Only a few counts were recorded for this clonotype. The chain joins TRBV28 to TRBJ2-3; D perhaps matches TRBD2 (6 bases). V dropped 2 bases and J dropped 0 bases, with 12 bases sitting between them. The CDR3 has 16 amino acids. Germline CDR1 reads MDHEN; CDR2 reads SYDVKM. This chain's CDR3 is CASSLLGGDSTDTQYF. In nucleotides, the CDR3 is TGTGCCAGCAGTTTACTCGGAGGGGACAGCACAGATACGCAGTATTTT.

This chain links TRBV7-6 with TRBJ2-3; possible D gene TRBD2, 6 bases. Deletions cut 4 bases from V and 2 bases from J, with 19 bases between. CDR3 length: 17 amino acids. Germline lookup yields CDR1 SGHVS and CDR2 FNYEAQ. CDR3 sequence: CASSSRLGGALTDTQYF. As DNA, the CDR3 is TGTGCCAGCAGCTCCAGGCTTGGCGGGGCCCTCACAGATACGCAGTATTTT.